These 30 T cell receptor beta chains came from one sample sequenced in a study of response to subunit inactivated influenza vaccine. Via MiXCR, TCRdb re-called the RT-PCR reads, giving one row per CDR3 protein. The repertoire has under 750,000 distinct CDR3 sequences, approximately 12% of them found once; the top ten carry 9.5% to 13%. The sample consisted of PBMCs from blood, taken on the day of vaccination. The source is a man between 50 and 59 years old who received an inactivated influenza vaccine.

The chain carries TRBV28 and TRBJ2-7; TRBD2 matches at 13 bases. The CDR3 is 16 amino acids. The V gene end was trimmed by 3 bases and the J gene end by 3 bases; junction bases not matched to a gene: 5. Germline values: CDR1 MDHEN, CDR2 SYDVKM. CDR3: CASSFGTSGASYEQYF. DNA for the CDR3: TGTGCCAGCAGTTTTGGGACTAGCGGGGCTAGCTACGAGCAGTACTTC. Drawing the rest from reference TRBV28 and TRBJ2-7, the complete variable domain is DVKVTQSSRYLVKRTGEKVFLECVQDMDHENMFWYRQDPGLGLRLIYFSYDVKMKEKGDIPEGYSVSREKKERFSLILESASTNQTSMYLCASSFGTSGASYEQYFGPGTRLTVT.

The V and J genes are TRBV20-1 and TRBJ2-5; TRBD1 or TRBD2 may be the D gene (5 bases each). The V end lost 6 bases, the J end lost 5 bases, and 22 bases lay between the germline ends. In germline, CDR1 is DFQATT, CDR2 SNEGSKA (reference sequence). The CDR3 sequence is 15 residues long. The CDR3 DNA reads as TGCAGTGCCCTACTTTTGGGACGCCCGGAGGAGACCCAGTACTTC. Encoded protein: CSALLLGRPEETQYF.

The rearrangement joins TRBV11-2 to TRBJ2-5; tentatively, D is TRBD2 (6 bases). V lost 0 bases to trimming and J lost 1 base, with 15 bases between them. The CDR3 extends over 17 amino acids. Germline CDR1 SGHAT, CDR2 FQNNGV. The CDR3, as DNA: TGTGCCAGCAGCTTAGACTGGGGGACTCCATCCCAAGAGACCCAGTACTTC. Its protein is CASSLDWGTPSQETQYF.

This clonotype has a handful of counts. The chain combines TRBV12-3 or TRBV12-4 with TRBJ1-4, with 9 bases matching TRBD1. CDR3 length: 15 amino acids. V shed 4 bases and J 7 bases; nucleotides not matched to a gene: 7. CDR3 sequence reads: CASSSARDRAEKLFF. The CDR3 coding sequence is TGTGCCAGCAGTTCCGCCCGGGACAGGGCTGAAAAACTGTTTTTT.

This clonotype was seen many times. This rearrangement joins TRBV7-2 to TRBJ1-6; a possible D gene is TRBD1 (6 bases). The CDR3 sequence is 15 residues long. Trimming pared 3 bases from V and 8 bases from J, leaving 14 bases between. Per the germline V gene, CDR1 is SGHTA and CDR2 is FQGNSA. CDR3 sequence (DNA): TGTGCCAGCAGCTTCAGACGGACAGCGGATTCACCCCTCCACTTT. This translates into CASSFRRTADSPLHF.

This clonotype was picked up many times. The J gene is TRBJ2-1, the V gene TRBV3-1; a weak D match, TRBD1 (5 bases). This CDR3 region has 16 residues. From germline, CDR1 is LGHDT and CDR2 YNNKEL (reference sequence). Trimming stripped 5 bases from V and 4 bases from J, with 18 bases between. The CDR3: CASSSTQRTLYNEQFF. Written as DNA, the CDR3 is TGTGCCAGCAGCTCAACTCAAAGGACACTGTACAATGAGCAGTTCTTC.

J is TRBJ2-1 and V is TRBV20-1, with TRBD2 matching 7 bases. The CDR3 runs to 17 residues. Germline V gene sequence: CDR1 DFQATT, CDR2 SNEGSKA (reference sequence). After removal of 3 bases from V and 7 bases from J, the junction contained 18 bases not matched to a gene. CDR3 region: CSASRRGRPRTTNEQFF. In DNA form, the CDR3 reads TGCAGTGCTAGTCGGCGGGGGAGGCCCCGAACGACAAATGAGCAGTTCTTC.

This clonotype has at least ten counts. The CDR3 here is CSVEAGAGGTDTQYF. DNA of the CDR3: TGCAGCGTTGAGGCGGGGGCAGGGGGCACAGATACGCAGTATTTT. The genes are TRBV29-1 and TRBJ2-3, with D maybe TRBD2 (7 bases). This CDR3 spans 15 amino acids. With 3 bases removed from V and 1 base from J, the gap between germline ends came to 14 bases. The V gene's germline CDR1 is SQVTM and CDR2 ANQGSEA.

This clonotype has ten or more counts. V usage is TRBV5-6 and J usage is TRBJ2-4; the D gene is possibly TRBD1 (6 bases). The CDR3 loop spans 14 amino acids. Germline V gene data show CDR1 as SGHDT and CDR2 as YYEEEE. Trimming cost V 3 bases and J 6 bases, with 13 bases left between them. The CDR3 reads CASSSWDIRNIQYF. CDR3 DNA sequence: TGTGCCAGCAGCTCCTGGGACATTAGAAACATTCAGTACTTC.

The rearrangement joins TRBV29-1 to TRBJ2-7, with D maybe TRBD2 (5 bases). Per germline, CDR1 SQVTM and CDR2 ANQGSEA. This CDR3 comprises 12 residues. Trimming removed 6 bases from V and 2 bases from J, with 11 bases in between. CDR3 sequence reads: CSVIGLAYEQYF. CDR3 coding DNA: TGCAGCGTGATTGGACTTGCCTACGAGCAGTACTTC.

The chain links TRBV10-3 to TRBJ2-3, with D perhaps TRBD2 (5 bases). Looked up from germline, CDR1 is ENHRY and CDR2 is SYGVKD. Trimming left V 3 bases short and J 2 bases short, with 12 bases between. This CDR3 is 15 amino acids long. This CDR3 reads CAISDPRVHTDTQYF. CDR3 DNA: TGTGCCATCAGTGACCCGAGGGTCCACACAGATACGCAGTATTTT.

Only a few counts were recorded for this clonotype. The chain joins TRBV6-1 to TRBJ2-2; TRBD1 matches at 9 bases. CDR1 is MNHNS and CDR2 is SASEGT in the germline V gene. The V segment lost 5 bases and the J segment 6 bases; nucleotides outside the gene matches: 7. The CDR3 spans 15 residues. The CDR3 loop reads CASSQQGAGAGELFF. In nucleotides, the CDR3 is TGTGCCAGCAGTCAACAGGGGGCCGGTGCCGGGGAGCTGTTTTTT.

This clonotype was observed a few times. The chain recombines TRBV7-9 with TRBJ2-3, with D unresolved. The germline V gene has CDR1 SEHNR and CDR2 FQNEAQ (reference sequence). The CDR3 is made up of 15 amino acids. Trimming took 2 bases from V and 0 from J, leaving 9 bases between them. The CDR3 nucleotides read TGTGCCAGCAGCTTAATGTCGACAAGCACAGATACGCAGTATTTT. Protein product: CASSLMSTSTDTQYF.

The chain carries TRBV12-3 or TRBV12-4 and TRBJ2-3; 9 positions match TRBD2. The J segment lost 11 bases and the V segment lost 6 bases, leaving 15 bases of the junction unmatched. This CDR3 is 15 amino acids long. The CDR3 nucleotides are TGTGCCAGCAGCAGGGCGCTAGCGGGGAGGGGAGTGCAGTATTTT. Its translation: CASSRALAGRGVQYF.

In its sample, this clonotype was seen a few times. The CDR3 region is CAISGGPGYEQYF. CDR3 bases: TGTGCCATCAGTGGGGGACCAGGCTACGAGCAGTACTTC. The chain carries TRBV10-3 and TRBJ2-7; perhaps D is TRBD1 or TRBD2 (5 bases each). The CDR3 has 13 residues. CDR1 is ENHRY, CDR2 SYGVKD, per germline. Trimming stripped 4 bases from V and 3 bases from J, with 10 bases between.

This clonotype has a count of ten or more. The CDR3 DNA reads as TGTGCCAGCAGCTTGGTGGACGTAGGCTATGGCTACACCTTC. Its protein is CASSLVDVGYGYTF. V usage is TRBV5-6 and J usage is TRBJ1-2; D remains ambiguous. Germline-derived CDR1 and CDR2 are SGHDT and YYEEEE. This CDR3 spans 14 amino acids. With 0 bases removed from V and 4 bases from J, the gap between germline ends came to 10 bases.

This clonotype occurred many times. The chain carries TRBV4-3 and TRBJ2-6, with unresolved D. Looked up from germline, CDR1 is LGHNA and CDR2 is YSLEER. Trimming took off 0 bases at V and 0 bases at J, with 6 bases between the two ends. This CDR3 region has 16 residues. In DNA, the CDR3 is TGCGCCAGCAGCCAAGATTCAGTCTCTGGGGCCAACGTCCTGACTTTC. As protein: CASSQDSVSGANVLTF.

The chain has TRBV10-3 and TRBJ2-2, with D possibly matching TRBD1 (6 bases). Between the trimmed V and J ends, which lost 11 bases and 3 bases, there was a span of 10 bases. Germline V gene lookup returns CDR1 ENHRY and CDR2 SYGVKD. The CDR3 is made up of 12 amino acids. The CDR3 DNA follows: TGTGCCTCAGGACAGTACACCGGGGAGCTGTTTTTT. It specifies CASGQYTGELFF.

This clonotype appeared a few times. The chain recombines TRBV7-2 with TRBJ1-1, with D possibly matching TRBD1 (5 bases). This CDR3 region has 14 residues. Deletions cut 0 bases from V and 4 bases from J, with 9 bases between. The germline V gene has CDR1 SGHTA and CDR2 FQGNSA. The CDR3: CASSLARESTEAFF. CDR3 coding DNA: TGTGCCAGCAGCTTAGCCAGGGAGAGCACTGAAGCTTTCTTT.

The V gene is TRBV7-9, the J gene TRBJ1-3; D uncertain. Germline V gene data show CDR1 as SEHNR and CDR2 as FQNEAQ (reference sequence). Trimming left V 6 bases short and J 0 bases short, with 12 bases between. This CDR3 is 15 amino acids long. For the CDR3, the DNA is TGTGCCAGCAGGAGGGTGGGAGACTCTGGAAACACCATATATTTT. Translated: CASRRVGDSGNTIYF.

The chain carries TRBV20-1 and TRBJ2-5, with 7 bases lining up with TRBD2. V lost 3 bases, J lost 5 bases, and 6 bases stayed unmatched. CDR3 size: 13 residues. CDR1 and CDR2 (germline): DFQATT, SNEGSKA (reference sequence). The CDR3 nucleotides read TGCAGTGCTAGCCATCGGGGGGATGAGACCCAGTACTTC. Its protein product is CSASHRGDETQYF.

This clonotype turned up a few times. The V and J genes are TRBV7-7 and TRBJ2-5; 10 nucleotides align to TRBD2. Trimming at V came to 6 bases and at J to 5 bases, leaving 9 bases not matched to a gene. The length of the CDR3 is 15 residues. CDR1 is SSHAT, CDR2 FNYEAQ, per germline (reference sequence). CDR3 bases: TGTGCCAGCAGTCTAATTAGCGGGAGGCGGGAGACCCAGTACTTC. Protein: CASSLISGRRETQYF. The complete variable domain, with remaining parts taken from reference TRBV7-7 and TRBJ2-5, reads GAGVSQSPRYKVTKRGQDVTLRCDPISSHATLYWYQQALGQGPEFLTYFNYEAQPDKSGLPSDRFSAERPEGSISTLTIQRTEQRDSAMYRCASSLISGRRETQYFGPGTRLLVL.

This clonotype was seen only a few times. The chain is built from TRBV21-1 and TRBJ1-2; no DNA check was done on the table's D call, TRBD1. TRBV21-1 is given as a pseudogene. The CDR3 is 15 residues long. For the CDR3, the DNA is TGTGCCAGCAGCAAATCCGGGACAGGGGTTTATGGCTACACCTTC. Translated: CASSKSGTGVYGYTF.

This clonotype was seen a handful of times. The J gene is TRBJ1-3, the V gene TRBV5-1; D gene unclear. Germline V gene sequence: CDR1 SGHRS, CDR2 YFSETQ. V dropped 0 bases and J dropped 4 bases, with 11 bases sitting between them. This CDR3 comprises 15 residues. CDR3 region: CASSLDGVAGNTIYF. CDR3 in DNA: TGCGCCAGCAGCTTGGATGGGGTGGCAGGAAACACCATATATTTT.

The rearrangement uses TRBV6-5 and TRBJ2-7; 9 bases agree with TRBD2. After removal of 0 bases from V and 3 bases from J, the junction contained 3 bases not matched to a gene. There are 15 residues in the CDR3. CDR1 and CDR2 (germline): MNHEY, SVGAGI. The CDR3 DNA follows: TGTGCCAGCAGTTACTCGGTTAGCGGGGGCTACGAGCAGTACTTC. Amino acid sequence: CASSYSVSGGYEQYF.

This clonotype was detected a few times. The genes are TRBV7-8 and TRBJ2-7; 15 bases match TRBD2. The length of the CDR3 is 13 residues. The germline CDR1 and CDR2 sequences are SGHVS and FQNEAQ. Trimming removed 5 bases from V and 12 bases from J; junction bases left unmatched: 5. In nucleotides, the CDR3 is TGTGCCAGCAGCCAGGGACTAGCGGGAGGAATGTACTTC. Translation: CASSQGLAGGMYF.

This clonotype has just a few counts. V usage is TRBV29-1 and J usage is TRBJ2-5; D assignment may be TRBD1 or TRBD2 (5 bases each). Deletions cut 2 bases from V and 9 bases from J, with 19 bases between. This CDR3 is built from 14 residues. The germline V gene encodes CDR1 SQVTM and CDR2 ANQGSEA. CDR3 sequence reads: CSVEIRRDPGAQYF. The CDR3 coding sequence is TGCAGCGTTGAAATTCGTCGGGACCCCGGGGCCCAGTACTTC.

The CDR3 DNA reads TGTGCATGCAGGACCTTAACTTCCTACGAGCAGTACTTC. It specifies CACRTLTSYEQYF. This chain links TRBV6-2 or TRBV6-3 with TRBJ2-7; D ambiguous. The CDR3 contains 13 residues. CDR1 is MNHEY and CDR2 is SVGEGT in the germline V gene.

Ten or more counts support this clonotype. The genes are TRBV5-5 and TRBJ2-7, with D perhaps TRBD1 (6 bases). Looked up from germline, CDR1 is SGHKS and CDR2 is YYEKEE (reference sequence). V was pared by 7 bases and J by 1 base, with 18 bases between. This CDR3 has 15 amino acids. The CDR3 region has the DNA TGTGCCAGCGCCGAGGACAGCTTCCTATCCTACGAGCAGTACTTC. Its translation: CASAEDSFLSYEQYF.

The rearrangement uses TRBV4-1 and TRBJ2-5; perhaps TRBD2 as D (7 bases). Looked up from germline, CDR1 is MGHRA and CDR2 is YSYEKL. This CDR3 contains 17 residues. V lost 4 bases and J 4 bases, leaving 22 bases between the germline ends. Written as DNA, the CDR3 is TGCGCCAGCAGCCCGAGAGGGGGGGGTTGGCAGGGAGAGACCCAGTACTTC. Translated: CASSPRGGGWQGETQYF.